A selection of T cell receptor beta chains follows, all from one sample in a study of T-cell reconstitution after alpha-beta-depleted transplantation in children. TCRdb recomputed calls from the PCR reads with MiXCR, one row per CDR3 protein. The sample gives approximately 150,000 distinct CDR3 sequences, roughly 8.8% of which show up once; roughly 18% is in the top ten. Here the sequenced sample was PBMCs, mostly from graft donor cells, taken 180 days after TCRalphabeta/CD19-depleted stem cell transplant. These TCRs come from a female patient aged 2-10 years who had a stem cell transplant for congenital amegakaryocytic thrombocytopenia, so the T cells may come from the graft donor. Both conserved end residues are part of each CDR3. The D gene is left open where the match is weak. Size is omitted from some rows. Given values are once, few, many or a class for expanded clones.

j_call d_call v_call clone_size cdr3_nt cdr3_aa
TRBJ2-2 - TRBV7-2 many TGTGCCAGCAGCTTAGCGTTGCACGGGGAGCTGTTTTTT CASSLALHGELFF
TRBJ2-2 - TRBV29-1 - TGCAGCGTTGAAGGGGACGGAGGTAACACCGGGGAGCTGTTTTTT CSVEGDGGNTGELFF
TRBJ2-2 - TRBV7-2 - TGTGCCAGCAGCTTAGTCAGGAACACCGGGGAGCTGTTTTTT CASSLVRNTGELFF
TRBJ1-4 - TRBV7-6 few TGTGCCAGCAGCTTAAGGAGTTCGGCTAATGAAAAACTGTTTTTT CASSLRSSANEKLFF
TRBJ2-5 - TRBV28 many TGTGCCAGCAGTCGGACTCCGCTCGGAGGAGAGACCCAGTACTTC CASSRTPLGGETQYF
TRBJ1-4 - TRBV12-3/TRBV12-4 many TGTGCCAGCAGTTTAGAGGGGAGGGTACTGTTTTTT CASSLEGRVLFF
TRBJ2-1 - TRBV20-1 - TGCAGTGCTACCCGGGGGGCCCTCTACAATGAGCAGTTCTTC CSATRGALYNEQFF
TRBJ2-1 - TRBV20-1 few TGCAGTGCTAGAGCACCCCCGGAGCAGTTCTTC CSARAPPEQFF
TRBJ2-5 - TRBV7-6 many TGTGCCAGCAGCTTAGTGGGGGGAGAGACCCAGTACTTC CASSLVGGETQYF
TRBJ2-2 - TRBV7-2 many TGTGCCAGCAGCTTATTAGGGGGAATCTCGGGGGAGCTGTTTTTT CASSLLGGISGELFF
TRBJ1-2 - TRBV15 - TGTGCCACCAGCCGTATAAAGGTTTCCTATGGCTACACCTTC CATSRIKVSYGYTF
TRBJ2-2 - TRBV19 - TGTGCCAGTAGTACAAGGACTAAGCTGGAGACCGGGGAGCTGTTTTTT CASSTRTKLETGELFF
TRBJ2-7 TRBD2 TRBV12-3/TRBV12-4 few TGTGCCAGCAGCCAGGGACTAGCGGGAGCGCGGGGTAGGGAGCAGTACTTC CASSQGLAGARGREQYF
TRBJ2-1 TRBD1 TRBV29-1 - TGCAGCGTTGAAGGGGCAGGGGGCGATGAGCAGTTCTTC CSVEGAGGDEQFF
TRBJ2-2 TRBD2 TRBV12-3/TRBV12-4 - TGTGCCAGCAGTAGGCGGGGGTGGAACACCGGGGAGCTGTTTTTT CASSRRGWNTGELFF
TRBJ1-5 - TRBV2 many TGTGCCAGCAGTGATGGGTTTAGATCGTCCGATCAGCCCCAGCATTTT CASSDGFRSSDQPQHF
TRBJ2-1 - TRBV7-6 - TGTGCCAGCAGCTTAGTTGGCGGGAAGACCAATGAGCAGTTCTTC CASSLVGGKTNEQFF
TRBJ2-3 TRBD2 TRBV20-1 many TGCAGTGCTAGCTCTAGCGGGGGGGATACGCAGTATTTT CSASSSGGDTQYF
TRBJ1-5 - TRBV4-2 many TGTGCCAGCAGCCAGCCATATAGCAATCAGCCCCAGCATTTT CASSQPYSNQPQHF
TRBJ2-2 - TRBV5-1 - TGCGCCAGCAGCTTGGACAGGGTTATCACCGGGGAGCTGTTTTTT CASSLDRVITGELFF
TRBJ1-4 - TRBV5-1 many TGCGCCAGCAGCTTTACGGGGGATAATGAAAAACTGTTTTTT CASSFTGDNEKLFF
TRBJ2-7 TRBD2 TRBV27 many TGTGCCAGCAGGGCAAGCGGGAGGTCACCCTACGAGCAGTACTTC CASRASGRSPYEQYF
TRBJ1-1 TRBD1 TRBV5-1 many TGCGCCAGCAGCCGGGCGTGGGGACAGGAGAACACTGAAGCTTTCTTT CASSRAWGQENTEAFF
TRBJ2-3 - TRBV7-2 - TGTGCCAGCAGCTTAGGGGTCACAGATACGCAGTATTTT CASSLGVTDTQYF
TRBJ2-3 - TRBV20-1 many TGCAGTGCTGGAGCCCCGGAGGGAGATACGCAGTATTTT CSAGAPEGDTQYF
TRBJ1-2 - TRBV10-3 once TGTGCCATCAGTGAGTTGCCGGCGGGTCCCTATGGCTACACCTTC CAISELPAGPYGYTF
TRBJ2-3 TRBD2 TRBV11-2 many TGTGCCAGCAGCTTAGATTTGCTCGCGGGAGCGACAGATACGCAGTATTTT CASSLDLLAGATDTQYF
TRBJ2-1 - TRBV7-6 many TGTGCCAGCAGTTCGACTGTCAGCTCCTACAATGAGCAGTTCTTC CASSSTVSSYNEQFF
TRBJ1-2 TRBD1 TRBV6-5 - TGTGCCAGCAGCTTAGTCGGGACAGGGTGGGGCTACACCTTC CASSLVGTGWGYTF
TRBJ2-1 - TRBV7-7 many TGTGCCAGACCCGAGCAGTTCTTC CARPEQFF
TRBJ2-2 - TRBV5-4 many TGTGCCAGCAGTAACCGACAGGACGGCACCGGGGAGCTGTTTTTT CASSNRQDGTGELFF
TRBJ2-5 - TRBV30 - TGTGCCTGGAGCAGAGAGTGGGAGACCCAGTACTTC CAWSREWETQYF
TRBJ2-1 - TRBV28 many TGTGCCAGCAGTCTACTTCGGAATGAGCAGTTCTTC CASSLLRNEQFF
TRBJ2-7 - TRBV12-3/TRBV12-4 few TGTGCCAGCAGTTTAGCCGGGGGACGGTACTTC CASSLAGGRYF
TRBJ2-1 - TRBV4-2 many TGTGCCAGCAGCCCAGTGACCGTAGGCTCCTACAATGAGCAGTTCTTC CASSPVTVGSYNEQFF
TRBJ1-4 TRBD1 TRBV15 few TGTGCCACCAGCAGAGATATCGGGACAGGGAATGAAAAACTGTTTTTT CATSRDIGTGNEKLFF
TRBJ2-2 TRBD1 TRBV12-3/TRBV12-4 many TGTGCCAGCACCCACGGCTGGGCAGGGGGAAACACCGGGGAGCTGTTTTTT CASTHGWAGGNTGELFF
TRBJ2-6 - TRBV18 few TGTGCCAGCTCATTGACACACTCTGGGGCCAACGTCCTGACTTTC CASSLTHSGANVLTF
TRBJ2-7 - TRBV7-8 many TGTGCCAGCAGCTTCGCAGGTATGGACGAGCAGTACTTC CASSFAGMDEQYF
TRBJ1-6 TRBD1 TRBV14 few TGTGCCAGCAGCCCATATAGGGGGCCCCTCGCCCTCCACTTT CASSPYRGPLALHF
TRBJ1-4 - TRBV7-2 many TGTGCCAGCAGCTTAGTCCCCCCTCGGACGGTAAATGAAAAACTGTTTTTT CASSLVPPRTVNEKLFF
TRBJ1-3 TRBD1 TRBV10-3 many TGTGCCATCAGTGCCCGACAGGGGACTAACGGAAACACCATATATTTT CAISARQGTNGNTIYF
TRBJ2-7 TRBD1 TRBV12-3/TRBV12-4 - TGTGCCAGCAGTTTAGGACAGGGGGCAACGTACGAGCAGTACTTC CASSLGQGATYEQYF
TRBJ1-4 - TRBV29-1 many TGCAGCGTTGACGGCCGGACAAATGAAAAACTGTTTTTT CSVDGRTNEKLFF
TRBJ2-5 TRBD2 TRBV6-1 - TGTGCCAGCAGTGAAGGGATGGTCGGGAGGAGAGAGACCCAGTACTTC CASSEGMVGRRETQYF
TRBJ2-7 TRBD1 TRBV11-2 many TGTGCCAGCAGCCCCAACAGGGGTCCCTACGAGCAGTACTTC CASSPNRGPYEQYF
TRBJ2-2 - TRBV12-3/TRBV12-4 few TGTGCCAGCAGTTTAGTAGCCGGGGAGCTGTTTTTT CASSLVAGELFF
TRBJ2-1 - TRBV6-5 - TGTGCCAGCAGTTCCGTAAACCGGGCCTCGAAGTTCTTC CASSSVNRASKFF
TRBJ2-7 - TRBV20-1 many TGCAGTGCTAGAGATCAGGGTACATCGACGCAGTACTTC CSARDQGTSTQYF
TRBJ1-1 - TRBV7-8 many TGTGCCAGCAGCCCAGGGGTGAGCATGAACACTGAAGCTTTCTTT CASSPGVSMNTEAFF
TRBJ1-5 - TRBV20-1 - TGCAGTGCTTCCCGATACCAGCCCCAGCATTTT CSASRYQPQHF
TRBJ2-6 - TRBV10-3 few TGTGCCATCAGTGAGTCCTCCTCTGGGGCCAACGTCCTGACTTTC CAISESSSGANVLTF
TRBJ2-2 TRBD2 TRBV7-2 - TGTGCCAGCACAACTAGCGGAGGGAACACCGGGGAGCTGTTTTTT CASTTSGGNTGELFF
TRBJ1-1 - TRBV18 many TGTGCCAGCTCACCACTGGAGAACACTGAAGCTTTCTTT CASSPLENTEAFF
TRBJ1-5 TRBD1 TRBV19 few TGTGCCAGTAGTATTTCGGACAGGGGTTTCCGGCCCCAGCATTTT CASSISDRGFRPQHF
TRBJ2-1 - TRBV6-5 - TGTGCCAGCAGTTACTCTGGCCAGCCGGCCTACAATGAGCAGTTCTTC CASSYSGQPAYNEQFF
TRBJ1-3 TRBD1 TRBV4-2 few TGTGCCAGCAGCCAAACAACAGGGGGCTACGGAAACACCATATATTTT CASSQTTGGYGNTIYF
TRBJ2-3 - TRBV20-1 many TGCAGTGCTAGCCCGGGACCAAGCACAGATACGCAGTATTTT CSASPGPSTDTQYF
TRBJ2-1 TRBD2 TRBV5-1 many TGCGCCAGCAGCTCCGGGACTAGCGGGAACCGTCGTGAGCAGTTCTTC CASSSGTSGNRREQFF
TRBJ2-7 - TRBV3-1 many TGTGCCAGCAGCCAAGTACAGGGTTACGAGCAGTACTTC CASSQVQGYEQYF